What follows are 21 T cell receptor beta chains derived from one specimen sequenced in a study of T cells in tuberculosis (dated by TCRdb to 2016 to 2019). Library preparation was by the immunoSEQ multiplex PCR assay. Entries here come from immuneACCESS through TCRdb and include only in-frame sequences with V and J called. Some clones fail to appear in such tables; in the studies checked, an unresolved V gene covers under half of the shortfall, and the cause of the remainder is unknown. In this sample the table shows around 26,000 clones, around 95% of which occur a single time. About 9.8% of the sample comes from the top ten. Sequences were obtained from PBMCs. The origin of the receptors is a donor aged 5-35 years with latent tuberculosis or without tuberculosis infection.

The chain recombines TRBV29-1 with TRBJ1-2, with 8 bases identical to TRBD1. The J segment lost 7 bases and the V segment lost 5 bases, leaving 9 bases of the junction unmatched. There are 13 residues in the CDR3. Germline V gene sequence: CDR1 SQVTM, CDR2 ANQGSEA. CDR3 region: CSVTDDRGGGYTF. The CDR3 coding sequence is TGCAGCGTTACCGATGACAGGGGAGGTGGCTACACCTTC.

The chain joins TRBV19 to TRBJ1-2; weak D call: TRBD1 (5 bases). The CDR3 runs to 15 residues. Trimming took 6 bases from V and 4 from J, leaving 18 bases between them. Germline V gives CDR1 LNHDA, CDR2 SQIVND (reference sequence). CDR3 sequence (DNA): TGTGCCAGTAGCAGAATGGAGGGGTTGGGCTATGGCTACACCTTC. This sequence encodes CASSRMEGLGYGYTF.

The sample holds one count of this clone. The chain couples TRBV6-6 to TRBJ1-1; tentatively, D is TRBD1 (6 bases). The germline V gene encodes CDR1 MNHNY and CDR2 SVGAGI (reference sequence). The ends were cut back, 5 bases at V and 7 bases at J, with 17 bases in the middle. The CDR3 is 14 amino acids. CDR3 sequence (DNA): TGTGCCAGCAGTCCCGCCGGACAGCATATTGAAGCTTTCTTT. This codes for CASSPAGQHIEAFF.

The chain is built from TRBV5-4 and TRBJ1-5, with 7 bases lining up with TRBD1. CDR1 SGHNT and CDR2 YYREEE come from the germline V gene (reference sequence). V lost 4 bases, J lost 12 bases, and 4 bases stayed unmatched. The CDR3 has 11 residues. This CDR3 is CASSHRGLQHF. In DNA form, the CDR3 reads TGTGCCAGCAGCCACAGGGGTCTCCAGCATTTT.

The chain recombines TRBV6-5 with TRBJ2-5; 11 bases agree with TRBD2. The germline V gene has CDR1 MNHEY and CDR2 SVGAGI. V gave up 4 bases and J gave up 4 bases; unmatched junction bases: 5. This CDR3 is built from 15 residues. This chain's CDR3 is CASSLAGGPLETQYF. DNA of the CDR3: TGTGCCAGCAGTTTAGCGGGGGGGCCTCTAGAGACCCAGTACTTC.

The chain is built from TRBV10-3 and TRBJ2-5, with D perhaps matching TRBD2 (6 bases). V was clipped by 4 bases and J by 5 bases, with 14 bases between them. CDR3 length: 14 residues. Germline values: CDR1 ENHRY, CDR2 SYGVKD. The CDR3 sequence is CAISADLSGETQYF. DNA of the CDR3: TGTGCCATCAGTGCCGATCTCAGCGGGGAGACCCAGTACTTC.

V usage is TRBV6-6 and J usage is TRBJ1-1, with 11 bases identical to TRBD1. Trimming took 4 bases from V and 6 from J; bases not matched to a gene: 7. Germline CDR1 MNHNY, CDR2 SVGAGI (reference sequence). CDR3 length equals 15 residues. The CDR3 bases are TGTGCCAGCAGTTCCCCGAGGGACAGGGGGTCTGAAGCTTTCTTT. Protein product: CASSSPRDRGSEAFF.

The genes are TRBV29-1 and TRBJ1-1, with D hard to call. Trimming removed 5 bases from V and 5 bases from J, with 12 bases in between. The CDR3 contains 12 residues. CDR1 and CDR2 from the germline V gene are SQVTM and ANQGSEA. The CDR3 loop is CSVYEGLTEAFF. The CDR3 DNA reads TGCAGCGTTTATGAGGGCTTAACTGAAGCTTTCTTT.

CDR3: CASSESQLTGELFF. For the CDR3, the DNA is TGCGCCAGCAGTGAGTCTCAGTTAACCGGGGAGCTGTTTTTT. V gene TRBV10-2 combines with J gene TRBJ2-2; D is undetermined. Trimming cost V 0 bases and J 5 bases, with 7 bases left between them. Germline assignment: CDR1 WSHSY and CDR2 SAAADI. The length of the CDR3 is 14 residues.

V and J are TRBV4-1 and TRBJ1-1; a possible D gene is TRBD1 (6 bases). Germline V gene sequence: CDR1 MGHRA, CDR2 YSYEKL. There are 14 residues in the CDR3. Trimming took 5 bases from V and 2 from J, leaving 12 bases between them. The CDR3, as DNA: TGCGCCAGCAGCTTTCGACAGGCCAACACTGAAGCTTTCTTT. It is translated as CASSFRQANTEAFF.

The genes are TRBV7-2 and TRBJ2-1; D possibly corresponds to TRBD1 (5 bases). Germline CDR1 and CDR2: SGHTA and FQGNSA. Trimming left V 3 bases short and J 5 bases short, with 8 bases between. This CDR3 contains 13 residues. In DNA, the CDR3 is TGTGCCAGCAGCTTGAGACAGCACAATGAGCAGTTCTTC. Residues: CASSLRQHNEQFF.

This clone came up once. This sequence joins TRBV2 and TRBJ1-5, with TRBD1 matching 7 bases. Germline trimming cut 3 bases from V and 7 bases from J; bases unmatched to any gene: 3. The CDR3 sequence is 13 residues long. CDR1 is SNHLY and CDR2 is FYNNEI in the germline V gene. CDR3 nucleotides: TGTGCCAGCAGTGAGAGGGGGCGGCAGCCCCAGCATTTT. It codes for CASSERGRQPQHF.

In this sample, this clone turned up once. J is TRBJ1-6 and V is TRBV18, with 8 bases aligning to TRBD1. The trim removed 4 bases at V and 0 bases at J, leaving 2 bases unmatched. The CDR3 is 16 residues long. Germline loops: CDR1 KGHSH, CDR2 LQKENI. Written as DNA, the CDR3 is TGTGCCAGCTCACGGGACAGGAGCTCCTATAATTCACCCCTCCACTTT. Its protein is CASSRDRSSYNSPLHF. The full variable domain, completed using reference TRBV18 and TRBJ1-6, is NAGVMQNPRHLVRRRGQEARLRCSPMKGHSHVYWYRQLPEEGLKFMVYLQKENIIDESGMPKERFSAEFPKEGPSILRIQQVVRGDSAAYFCASSRDRSSYNSPLHFGNGTRLTVT.

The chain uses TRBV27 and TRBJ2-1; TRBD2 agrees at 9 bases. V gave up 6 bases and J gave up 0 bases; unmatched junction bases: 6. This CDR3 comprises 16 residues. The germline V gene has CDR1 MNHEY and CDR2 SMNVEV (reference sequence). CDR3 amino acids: CASRISGGSSYNEQFF. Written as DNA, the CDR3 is TGTGCCAGCAGGATTAGCGGGGGAAGCTCCTACAATGAGCAGTTCTTC.

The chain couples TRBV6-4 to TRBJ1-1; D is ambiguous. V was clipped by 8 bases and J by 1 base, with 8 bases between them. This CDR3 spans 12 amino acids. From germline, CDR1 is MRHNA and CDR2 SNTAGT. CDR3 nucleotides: TGTGCCAGCCGAAGACAGAACACTGAAGCTTTCTTT. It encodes CASRRQNTEAFF.

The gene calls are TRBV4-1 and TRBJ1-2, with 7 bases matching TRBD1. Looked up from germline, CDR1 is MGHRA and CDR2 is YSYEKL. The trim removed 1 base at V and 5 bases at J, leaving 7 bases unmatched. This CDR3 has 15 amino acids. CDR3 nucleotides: TGCGCCAGCAGCCAAGTGGCAGGGGGTGGGTATGGCTACACCTTC. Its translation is CASSQVAGGGYGYTF.

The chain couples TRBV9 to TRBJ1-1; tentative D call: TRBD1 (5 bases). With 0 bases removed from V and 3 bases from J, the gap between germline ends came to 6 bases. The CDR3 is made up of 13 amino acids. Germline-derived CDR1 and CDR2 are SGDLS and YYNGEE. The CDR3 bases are TGTGCCAGCAGCGTAGGACAGTACACTGAAGCTTTCTTT. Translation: CASSVGQYTEAFF.

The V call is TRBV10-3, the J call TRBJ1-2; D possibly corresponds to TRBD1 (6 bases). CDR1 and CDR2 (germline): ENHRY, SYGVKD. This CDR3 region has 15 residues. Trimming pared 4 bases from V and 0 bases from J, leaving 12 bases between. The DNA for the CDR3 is TGTGCCATCAGTGGGGCCGGACAGACTAACTATGGCTACACCTTC. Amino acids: CAISGAGQTNYGYTF.

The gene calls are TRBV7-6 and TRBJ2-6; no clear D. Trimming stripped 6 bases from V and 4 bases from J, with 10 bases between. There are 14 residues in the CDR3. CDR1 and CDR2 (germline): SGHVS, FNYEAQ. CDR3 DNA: TGTGCCAGCAGTTTGACATCGGGGGCCAACGTCCTGACTTTC. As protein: CASSLTSGANVLTF.

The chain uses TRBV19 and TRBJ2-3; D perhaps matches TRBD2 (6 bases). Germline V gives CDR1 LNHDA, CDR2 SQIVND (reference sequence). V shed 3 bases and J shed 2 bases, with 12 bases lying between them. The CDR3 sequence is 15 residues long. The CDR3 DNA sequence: TGTGCCAGTAGTATTGCTACGGGAGTCACAGATACGCAGTATTTT. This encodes CASSIATGVTDTQYF.

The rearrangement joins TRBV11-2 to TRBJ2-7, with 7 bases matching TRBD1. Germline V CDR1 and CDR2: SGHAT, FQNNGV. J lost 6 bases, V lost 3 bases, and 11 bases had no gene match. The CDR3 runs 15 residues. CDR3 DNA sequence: TGTGCCAGCAGCTTTGGAGCTACAGGGGTGGTCGAGCAGTACGTC. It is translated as CASSFGATGVVEQYV.